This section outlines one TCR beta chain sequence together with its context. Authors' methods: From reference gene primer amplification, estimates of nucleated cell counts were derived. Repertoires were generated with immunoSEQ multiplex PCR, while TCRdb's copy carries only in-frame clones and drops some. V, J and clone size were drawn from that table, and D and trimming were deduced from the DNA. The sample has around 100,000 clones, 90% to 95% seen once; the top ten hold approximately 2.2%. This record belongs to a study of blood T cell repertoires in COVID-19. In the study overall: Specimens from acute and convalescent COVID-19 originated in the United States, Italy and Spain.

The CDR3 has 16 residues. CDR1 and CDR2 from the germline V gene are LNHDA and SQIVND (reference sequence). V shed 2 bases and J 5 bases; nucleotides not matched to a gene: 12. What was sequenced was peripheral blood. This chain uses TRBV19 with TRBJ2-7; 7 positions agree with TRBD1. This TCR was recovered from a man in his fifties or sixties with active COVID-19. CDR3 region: CASSINSQGHRNEQYF. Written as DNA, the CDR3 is TGTGCCAGTAGTATAAACTCACAGGGGCACAGGAACGAGCAGTACTTC.